A selection of T cell receptor beta chains follows, all from one sample in a study of cytomegalovirus exposure and HLA in healthy donors. The data were produced by immunoSEQ multiplex PCR, yet TCRdb's version contains in-frame clones alone and is incomplete. The sample lists about 200,000 clones, about four fifths occurring once. Sample: PBMCs. These TCRs come from a girl between 5 and 17 years old in good health and CMV-seropositive. CDR3s include the opening cysteine and the closing phenylalanine or tryptophan. A D gene is named only where the DNA matches it firmly. Clone size is shown for a subset of rows, as once, few, many or a class of expanded clone.

>TRBV2|TRBD1|.|TRBJ2-3
TGTGCCAGCAGTGGTCGGAACAGGGGTGCAGATACGCAGTATTTT
CASSGRNRGADTQYF
>TRBV2|TRBD1|.|TRBJ2-7
TGTGCCAGCAGAACGGACAGGAGCTCCTACGAGCAGTACTTC
CASRTDRSSYEQYF
>TRBV7-2|.|.|TRBJ1-2
TGTGCCAGCAGCTCCCCTCCCGGGGGCTACACCTTC
CASSSPPGGYTF
>TRBV6-1|TRBD2|.|TRBJ2-1
TGTGCCAGCAGTGAATTTACTAGCGGGGACTACAATGAGCAGTTCTTC
CASSEFTSGDYNEQFF
>TRBV4-1|.|.|TRBJ1-5
TGCGCCAGCAGCCTACCCGGGACAAAGGACCAGCCCCAGCATTTT
CASSLPGTKDQPQHF
>TRBV7-2|.|once|TRBJ2-5
TGTGCCAGCAGCACAGCGGCGGGGCGCCAAGAGACCCAGTACTTC
CASSTAAGRQETQYF
>TRBV30|TRBD2|.|TRBJ2-3
TGTGCCTGGAGTGCGACCCGCACTAGCGGTCGTTCAGATACGCAGTATTTT
CAWSATRTSGRSDTQYF
>TRBV27|TRBD1|.|TRBJ2-7
TGTGCCAGCAGTTTCAGCCACGCAACAGGGGTCTTCTACGAGCAGTACTTC
CASSFSHATGVFYEQYF
>TRBV6-5|TRBD2|.|TRBJ2-1
TGTGCCAGCGGACTAGCGGGGGGAAACAATGAGCAGTTCTTC
CASGLAGGNNEQFF
>TRBV14|TRBD1|few|TRBJ2-5
TGTGCCAGCAGCCAAGGCATCGGGACAGGTTATGGAGAGACCCAGTACTTC
CASSQGIGTGYGETQYF
>TRBV7-2|.|.|TRBJ2-3
TGTGCCAGCAGCTTTGGAGGCGCTACAGATACGCAGTATTTT
CASSFGGATDTQYF
>TRBV9|TRBD1|.|TRBJ1-4
TGTGCCAGCAGCGTAGCAGGACAGGGGGATGCAACTAATGAAAAACTGTTTTTT
CASSVAGQGDATNEKLFF
>TRBV7-8|TRBD1|.|TRBJ1-1
TGTGCCAGCAGCAGGACAGGGGGCTTGGAAATAGGAGGGTTT
CASSRTGGLEIGGF
>TRBV11-3|TRBD1|.|TRBJ1-1
TGTGCCAGCAGCTTATCGATGACAGGGATGAACACTGAAGCTTTCTTT
CASSLSMTGMNTEAFF
>TRBV11-2|TRBD2|.|TRBJ2-4
TGTGCCAGCACCCTACGGGGCGGGGGGGTGACCAAAAACATTCAGTACTTC
CASTLRGGGVTKNIQYF
>TRBV5-4|TRBD1|.|TRBJ1-2
TGTGCCAGCAGCCCCGGACAGGGGAATAACTATGGCTACACCTTC
CASSPGQGNNYGYTF
>TRBV2|TRBD1|.|TRBJ1-5
TGTGCCAGCAGGGGGCAGGGGGCTAGCAATCAGCCCCAGCATTTT
CASRGQGASNQPQHF
>TRBV7-6|.|.|TRBJ2-7
TGTGCCAGCAGCCAGATCCCAGGAAGTTACGAGCAGTACTTC
CASSQIPGSYEQYF
>TRBV6-1|.|.|TRBJ1-1
TGTGCCAGCAGTGAAGGGGGAGGGAAAACTTTCTTT
CASSEGGGKTFF
>TRBV27|TRBD2|once|TRBJ2-6
TGTGCCAGCAGTTCACTAGCGGGGGCGAACTCTGGGGCCAACGTCCTGACTTTC
CASSSLAGANSGANVLTF
>TRBV4-3|.|.|TRBJ2-7
TGCGCCAGCAGCTCACAGGGTCTGAGGGTCTGCGAGCAGTACTTC
CASSSQGLRVCEQYF
>TRBV6-5|.|.|TRBJ2-7
TGTGCCAGCAGTTACTCGATGGGGGCCGAGCAGTACTTC
CASSYSMGAEQYF
>TRBV19|TRBD2|.|TRBJ2-3
TGTGCCAGTAGCCCTAGCGGGGGAGCCACAGATACGCAGTATTTT
CASSPSGGATDTQYF
>TRBV29-1|TRBD2|once|TRBJ2-3
TGCAGCGTTGATCGGGAGGGGGGCACAGATACGCAGTATTTT
CSVDREGGTDTQYF
>TRBV2|TRBD2|.|TRBJ2-1
TGTGCCAGCAGTGAATTGGGACTAGCTAACAATGAGCAGTTCTTC
CASSELGLANNEQFF
>TRBV6-6|.|.|TRBJ2-7
TGTGCCAGCACCACCGCCGACAGGAGCCTCGAGCAGTACTTC
CASTTADRSLEQYF
>TRBV5-4|TRBD2|few|TRBJ2-5
TGTGCCAGCAGCTATCTCGGGACTAGCGGGGGGAACCCCCAGTACTTC
CASSYLGTSGGNPQYF
>TRBV6-5|TRBD2|once|TRBJ2-1
TGTGCCAGCAGTTACTCAGCGAGCGGGGTCGAGGGTGAGCAGTTCTTC
CASSYSASGVEGEQFF
>TRBV4-1|.|.|TRBJ1-3
TGCGCCAGCAGCCAAGAAGGGGCCGATACTGGAAACACCATATATTTT
CASSQEGADTGNTIYF
>TRBV29-1|.|.|TRBJ2-2
TGCAGCGTTCTAGCGTCGGGGGAGCTGTTTTTT
CSVLASGELFF
>TRBV7-8|TRBD1|.|TRBJ2-1
TGTGCCAGCAGCTTAGGAACAGGGGAAGCCTACAATGAGCAGTTCTTC
CASSLGTGEAYNEQFF
>TRBV19|.|.|TRBJ2-5
TGTGCCAGTAGTATACCGGGGCAGGGAGGGACCCAGTACTTC
CASSIPGQGGTQYF
>TRBV4-1|.|once|TRBJ2-7
TGCGCCAGCAGCCCCCTACTGGTTTCCTACGAGCAGTACTTC
CASSPLLVSYEQYF
>TRBV29-1|TRBD1|few|TRBJ2-1
TGCAGCGTTCTCGGGACAGCCGTGAATGAGCAGTTCTTC
CSVLGTAVNEQFF